This is a list of T cell receptor beta chains from one sample in a study of T-cell memory formation after mild COVID-19. TCRdb re-derived calls from the 5' RACE reads in MiXCR, one entry per CDR3 protein. Here the sample spans fewer than 110,000 distinct CDR3 sequences, under 15% being singletons. Sequencing input: PBMCs or a T cell subset sorted from them (not recorded which). Receptors originate from a young man who had mild COVID-19 (a few samples of this study predate the infection). Cell type and time point are not known. CDR3s include the opening cysteine and the closing phenylalanine or tryptophan. The D gene is left open where the match is weak. Some rows mark clone size as missing; the rest say once, few, many or name a class of expanded clone.

cdr3_aa: CSVLGGRMDTWGRPDTQYF
cdr3_nt: TGCAGCGTTCTTGGCGGACGTATGGATACGTGGGGGCGCCCAGATACGCAGTATTTT
j_call: TRBJ2-3
clone_size: NA
d_call: NA
v_call: TRBV29-1

cdr3_aa: CAISESRGGTTDTQYF
cdr3_nt: TGTGCCATCAGTGAGTCGCGGGGGGGCACGACAGATACGCAGTATTTT
j_call: TRBJ2-3
clone_size: NA
d_call: TRBD2
v_call: TRBV10-3

cdr3_aa: CASSRTNEQFF
cdr3_nt: TGTGCCAGCAGCCGGACCAATGAGCAGTTCTTC
j_call: TRBJ2-1
clone_size: NA
d_call: NA
v_call: TRBV12-3/TRBV12-4

cdr3_aa: CASSGTGAGYGYTF
cdr3_nt: TGTGCCAGCAGTGGGACAGGGGCAGGCTATGGCTACACCTTC
j_call: TRBJ1-2
clone_size: few
d_call: TRBD1
v_call: TRBV12-3/TRBV12-4

cdr3_aa: CASSPRPLGNEQFF
cdr3_nt: TGTGCCAGCAGTCCGCGGCCGTTGGGCAATGAGCAGTTCTTC
j_call: TRBJ2-1
clone_size: NA
d_call: NA
v_call: TRBV7-9

cdr3_aa: CASSPGRKIGYEQYF
cdr3_nt: TGTGCCAGCAGCCCGGGACGGAAGATAGGCTACGAGCAGTACTTC
j_call: TRBJ2-7
clone_size: NA
d_call: NA
v_call: TRBV11-2

cdr3_aa: CATSRETSLGGDTQYF
cdr3_nt: TGTGCCACCAGCAGAGAAACTTCTTTGGGTGGCGATACGCAGTATTTT
j_call: TRBJ2-3
clone_size: NA
d_call: NA
v_call: TRBV15

cdr3_aa: CASIDRGRTDTQYF
cdr3_nt: TGTGCCAGCATTGACAGGGGGCGTACAGATACGCAGTATTTT
j_call: TRBJ2-3
clone_size: few
d_call: TRBD1
v_call: TRBV6-2/TRBV6-3

cdr3_aa: CAISESRGPASGNTIYF
cdr3_nt: TGTGCCATCAGTGAGTCTCGGGGGCCGGCCTCTGGAAACACCATATATTTT
j_call: TRBJ1-3
clone_size: few
d_call: NA
v_call: TRBV10-3

cdr3_aa: CASSTPGAAEQYF
cdr3_nt: TGTGCCAGCAGTACTCCGGGGGCAGCCGAGCAGTACTTC
j_call: TRBJ2-7
clone_size: few
d_call: NA
v_call: TRBV7-8

cdr3_aa: CASSFVPGVQPQHF
cdr3_nt: TGTGCCAGCAGTTTTGTTCCCGGGGTACAGCCCCAGCATTTT
j_call: TRBJ1-5
clone_size: NA
d_call: NA
v_call: TRBV27

cdr3_aa: CASSLDASSYNEQFF
cdr3_nt: TGTGCCAGCAGCTTAGACGCAAGCTCCTACAATGAGCAGTTCTTC
j_call: TRBJ2-1
clone_size: many
d_call: NA
v_call: TRBV7-2

cdr3_aa: CASSRGDNTGELFF
cdr3_nt: TGCGCCAGCAGCCGCGGGGACAACACCGGGGAGCTGTTTTTT
j_call: TRBJ2-2
clone_size: NA
d_call: NA
v_call: TRBV4-3

cdr3_aa: CASRAKGGEQFF
cdr3_nt: TGTGCCAGCAGGGCGAAAGGCGGCGAGCAGTTCTTC
j_call: TRBJ2-1
clone_size: NA
d_call: NA
v_call: TRBV5-4

cdr3_aa: CASRPRLAGGADTQYF
cdr3_nt: TGTGCCAGCAGGCCCAGACTAGCGGGGGGCGCGGATACGCAGTATTTT
j_call: TRBJ2-3
clone_size: few
d_call: TRBD2
v_call: TRBV27

cdr3_aa: CASSFVDTGELFF
cdr3_nt: TGTGCCAGCAGCTTCGTCGACACCGGGGAGCTGTTTTTT
j_call: TRBJ2-2
clone_size: NA
d_call: NA
v_call: TRBV7-3

cdr3_aa: CASSPLQGPKNIQYF
cdr3_nt: TGTGCCAGCAGCCCCCTACAGGGACCCAAAAACATTCAGTACTTC
j_call: TRBJ2-4
clone_size: NA
d_call: NA
v_call: TRBV11-2

cdr3_aa: CASSQLTPLERGELTDTQYF
cdr3_nt: TGCGCCAGCAGCCAGCTGACCCCGTTGGAGCGGGGGGAGCTCACAGATACGCAGTATTTT
j_call: TRBJ2-3
clone_size: NA
d_call: TRBD2
v_call: TRBV4-3

cdr3_aa: CASSSRDSTAGELFF
cdr3_nt: TGTGCCAGCAGTTCTCGGGACAGTACTGCCGGGGAGCTGTTTTTT
j_call: TRBJ2-2
clone_size: NA
d_call: TRBD1
v_call: TRBV6-5

cdr3_aa: CASSQVIPQGDSSYEQYF
cdr3_nt: TGCGCCAGCAGCCAAGTAATACCACAGGGCGATTCCTCCTACGAGCAGTACTTC
j_call: TRBJ2-7
clone_size: few
d_call: NA
v_call: TRBV4-1

cdr3_aa: CASSSQGSPDTQYF
cdr3_nt: TGCGCCAGCAGCTCCCAGGGGAGCCCAGATACGCAGTATTTT
j_call: TRBJ2-3
clone_size: many
d_call: NA
v_call: TRBV5-1

cdr3_aa: CASSLGTLEKLFF
cdr3_nt: TGTGCCAGCAGTTTGGGGACGCTAGAAAAACTGTTTTTT
j_call: TRBJ1-4
clone_size: few
d_call: NA
v_call: TRBV12-3/TRBV12-4

cdr3_aa: CASSQGDSDYGYTF
cdr3_nt: TGCGCCAGCAGCCAAGGCGACAGCGACTATGGCTACACCTTC
j_call: TRBJ1-2
clone_size: few
d_call: NA
v_call: TRBV4-3

cdr3_aa: CASSFPVTGARLGANVLTF
cdr3_nt: TGTGCCAGCAGCTTTCCCGTGACAGGGGCTCGTCTCGGGGCCAACGTCCTGACTTTC
j_call: TRBJ2-6
clone_size: NA
d_call: TRBD1
v_call: TRBV11-2

cdr3_aa: CASSATSGGYEQYF
cdr3_nt: TGTGCCAGCTCAGCGACTAGCGGGGGCTACGAGCAGTACTTC
j_call: TRBJ2-7
clone_size: NA
d_call: TRBD2
v_call: TRBV18

cdr3_aa: CASSHTSGGRYNEQFF
cdr3_nt: TGTGCCAGCAGCCATACTAGCGGGGGGCGATACAATGAGCAGTTCTTC
j_call: TRBJ2-1
clone_size: many
d_call: TRBD2
v_call: TRBV4-2

cdr3_aa: CASSFKETQYF
cdr3_nt: TGTGCCAGCAGTTTCAAAGAGACCCAGTACTTC
j_call: TRBJ2-5
clone_size: NA
d_call: NA
v_call: TRBV12-3/TRBV12-4

cdr3_aa: CSVVSAQGALDEQYF
cdr3_nt: TGCAGCGTTGTTTCCGCCCAGGGGGCCCTCGACGAGCAGTACTTC
j_call: TRBJ2-7
clone_size: many
d_call: TRBD1
v_call: TRBV29-1

cdr3_aa: CASSYALANTGELFF
cdr3_nt: TGTGCCAGCAGCTATGCACTTGCGAACACCGGGGAGCTGTTTTTT
j_call: TRBJ2-2
clone_size: NA
d_call: NA
v_call: TRBV11-2

cdr3_aa: CASSQGQTSNQPQHF
cdr3_nt: TGTGCCAGCAGCCAAGGACAGACCAGCAATCAGCCCCAGCATTTT
j_call: TRBJ1-5
clone_size: NA
d_call: NA
v_call: TRBV6-2/TRBV6-3

cdr3_aa: CASSKTGFDFF
cdr3_nt: TGTGCCAGCAGCAAAACAGGGTTCGATTTCTTC
j_call: TRBJ2-1
clone_size: NA
d_call: NA
v_call: TRBV5-5

cdr3_aa: CASSYGLRGARSVEQYF
cdr3_nt: TGCGCCAGCAGCTATGGGCTGCGGGGGGCCCGGAGCGTCGAGCAGTACTTC
j_call: TRBJ2-7
clone_size: many
d_call: TRBD2
v_call: TRBV5-1

cdr3_aa: CASSLAGAGPEQYF
cdr3_nt: TGTGCCAGCAGCTTAGCGGGTGCAGGGCCCGAGCAGTACTTC
j_call: TRBJ2-7
clone_size: NA
d_call: NA
v_call: TRBV7-2

cdr3_aa: CASRLTGSTDTQYF
cdr3_nt: TGTGCCAGCAGACTGACAGGCAGCACAGATACGCAGTATTTT
j_call: TRBJ2-3
clone_size: once
d_call: NA
v_call: TRBV12-3/TRBV12-4

cdr3_aa: CASSAGQKNIQYF
cdr3_nt: TGTGCCAGCAGTGCGGGACAGAAAAACATTCAGTACTTC
j_call: TRBJ2-4
clone_size: NA
d_call: NA
v_call: TRBV6-2/TRBV6-3

cdr3_aa: CASSFQGTLQETQYF
cdr3_nt: TGTGCCAGCAGTTTTCAAGGGACGCTACAAGAGACCCAGTACTTC
j_call: TRBJ2-5
clone_size: NA
d_call: NA
v_call: TRBV12-3/TRBV12-4

cdr3_aa: CSAYQRGSPDTQYF
cdr3_nt: TGCAGTGCCTACCAGCGGGGGAGCCCAGATACGCAGTATTTT
j_call: TRBJ2-3
clone_size: NA
d_call: TRBD2
v_call: TRBV20-1

cdr3_aa: CATRLDLGGYTF
cdr3_nt: TGTGCCACCCGATTGGACTTGGGTGGCTACACCTTC
j_call: TRBJ1-2
clone_size: few
d_call: NA
v_call: TRBV10-3

cdr3_aa: CASKADGYTF
cdr3_nt: TGTGCCAGTAAGGCGGATGGCTACACCTTC
j_call: TRBJ1-2
clone_size: many
d_call: NA
v_call: TRBV19

cdr3_aa: CSAPRGNYGYTF
cdr3_nt: TGCAGTGCCCCCAGGGGGAACTATGGCTACACCTTC
j_call: TRBJ1-2
clone_size: NA
d_call: TRBD1
v_call: TRBV20-1

cdr3_aa: CASSLGTGTLTDTQYF
cdr3_nt: TGTGCCAGCAGCTTAGGGACAGGGACCCTCACAGATACGCAGTATTTT
j_call: TRBJ2-3
clone_size: NA
d_call: TRBD1
v_call: TRBV7-9

cdr3_aa: CSAEWQGSGNTIYF
cdr3_nt: TGCAGTGCTGAGTGGCAGGGCTCTGGAAACACCATATATTTT
j_call: TRBJ1-3
clone_size: NA
d_call: NA
v_call: TRBV20-1